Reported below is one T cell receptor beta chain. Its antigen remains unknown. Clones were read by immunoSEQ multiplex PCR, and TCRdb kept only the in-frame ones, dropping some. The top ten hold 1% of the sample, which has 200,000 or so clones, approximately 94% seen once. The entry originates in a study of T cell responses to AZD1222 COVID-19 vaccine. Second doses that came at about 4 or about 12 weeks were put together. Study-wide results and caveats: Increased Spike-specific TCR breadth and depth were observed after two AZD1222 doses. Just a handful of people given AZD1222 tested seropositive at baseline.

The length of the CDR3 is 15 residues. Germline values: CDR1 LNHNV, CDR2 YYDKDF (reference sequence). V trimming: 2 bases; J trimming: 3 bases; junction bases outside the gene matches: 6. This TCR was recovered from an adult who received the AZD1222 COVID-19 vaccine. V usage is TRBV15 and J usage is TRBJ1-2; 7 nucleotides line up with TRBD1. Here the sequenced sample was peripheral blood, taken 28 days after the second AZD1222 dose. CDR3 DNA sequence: TGTGCCACCAGCAGACACAGGGGTTTGGACTATGGCTACACCTTC. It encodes CATSRHRGLDYGYTF.